Each of the 16 T cell receptor beta chains below was sequenced from the same sample in a study of shared clonotypes between healthy human individuals (TCRdb year 2020). Library prep was done by the immunoSEQ multiplex PCR assay. Entries here come from immuneACCESS through TCRdb and include only in-frame sequences with V and J called. Some clones fail to appear in such tables; in the studies checked, an unresolved V gene covers under half of the shortfall, and the cause of the remainder is unknown. Here the sample has 2 million to 3 million clones; 93% occur a single time. In total, the top ten clones hold more than 0.35% of the sample. What was sequenced was naive CD4+ T cells from PBMCs. The cell subset or site label here, explained by the study, means: CD45RA+ positively selected. Receptors were obtained from a man between 18 and 35 years old in good health. Some clones in this sample may be carry-over from other donors' samples.

This clone was detected only once. This chain joins TRBV5-1 and TRBJ2-2; TRBD1 might be the D (6 bases). CDR3 length equals 15 residues. Germline lookup yields CDR1 SGHRS and CDR2 YFSETQ. The V and J ends lost 4 bases and 3 bases respectively, with 13 bases between them. CDR3 in amino acids: CASSGWTVDTGELFF. CDR3 nucleotide sequence: TGCGCCAGCAGCGGATGGACAGTTGACACCGGGGAGCTGTTTTTT. The full variable domain, completed using reference TRBV5-1 and TRBJ2-2, is KAGVTQTPRYLIKTRGQQVTLSCSPISGHRSVSWYQQTPGQGLQFLFEYFSETQRNKGNFPGRFSGRQFSNSRSEMNVSTLELGDSALYLCASSGWTVDTGELFFGEGSRLTVL.

The V gene is TRBV27, the J gene TRBJ2-5, with TRBD2 matching over 8 bases. This CDR3 is 14 amino acids long. The J segment lost 5 bases and the V segment lost 5 bases, leaving 7 bases of the junction unmatched. The germline gives CDR1 MNHEY, CDR2 SMNVEV (reference sequence). CDR3: CASSRQGGGETQYF. The CDR3 bases are TGTGCCAGCAGTCGGCAGGGCGGGGGGGAGACCCAGTACTTC.

The CDR3, as DNA: TGCGCCACTTCTGTTAAGAGCTCCTACAATGAGCAGTTCTTC. Amino acid sequence: CATSVKSSYNEQFF. V usage is TRBV5-1 and J usage is TRBJ2-1; no definite D call. The CDR3 runs 14 residues. The V and J ends lost 9 bases and 0 bases respectively, with 13 bases between them. Germline V gene lookup returns CDR1 SGHRS and CDR2 YFSETQ.

The chain links TRBV6-1 to TRBJ1-1; 7 bases are shared with TRBD1. This CDR3 is 14 amino acids long. Germline V gene sequence: CDR1 MNHNS, CDR2 SASEGT. Germline trimming cut 7 bases from V and 1 base from J; bases unmatched to any gene: 6. Here the CDR3 reads CASKAGTENTEAFF. For the CDR3, the DNA is TGTGCCAGCAAAGCCGGGACAGAGAACACTGAAGCTTTCTTT.

The chain recombines TRBV5-1 with TRBJ1-4; no clear D. The V end lost 4 bases, the J end lost 0 bases, and 16 bases lay between the germline ends. This CDR3 is 17 amino acids long. Germline loops: CDR1 SGHRS, CDR2 YFSETQ. CDR3 sequence: CASSLLPRGTTNEKLFF. The CDR3 region has the DNA TGCGCCAGCAGCCTCCTCCCTCGAGGAACAACTAATGAAAAACTGTTTTTT.

This CDR3 reads CASGRGPSGDQPQHF. In nucleotides, the CDR3 is TGTGCCAGTGGAAGAGGGCCAAGCGGAGATCAGCCCCAGCATTTT. This chain joins TRBV19 and TRBJ1-5; D call uncertain. The CDR3 consists of 15 residues. Germline assignment: CDR1 LNHDA and CDR2 SQIVND (reference sequence). The V end lost 8 bases, the J end lost 5 bases, and 19 bases lay between the germline ends.

In this sample, this clone turned up once. The chain links TRBV28 to TRBJ1-4; no reliable D call. The V gene's germline CDR1 is MDHEN and CDR2 SYDVKM. Trimming shortened V by 5 bases and J by 8 bases, and 9 bases separated the two germline ends. The CDR3 is 12 amino acids. The CDR3: CASSRRREKLFF. As DNA, the CDR3 is TGTGCCAGCAGTCGAAGACGCGAAAAACTGTTTTTT.

The rearrangement links TRBV7-3 to TRBJ1-1; tentatively, D is TRBD1 (5 bases). CDR1 is SGHTA and CDR2 is FQGTGA in the germline V gene. The CDR3 contains 14 residues. The V end lost 5 bases, the J end lost 6 bases, and 16 bases lay between the germline ends. The CDR3 DNA reads TGTGCCAGCAGCCCTGGGACGGCCTCGCCTGAAGCTTTCTTT. Protein sequence: CASSPGTASPEAFF.

The V gene is TRBV5-4, the J gene TRBJ1-2, with 7 positions matching TRBD1. The CDR3 sequence is 17 residues long. The germline V gene encodes CDR1 SGHNT and CDR2 YYREEE (reference sequence). V was pared by 3 bases and J by 0 bases, with 11 bases of the junction left unmatched. The CDR3 sequence is CASSSPGTDRANYGYTF. The CDR3 bases are TGTGCCAGCAGCTCACCCGGGACAGACCGCGCTAACTATGGCTACACCTTC. Using reference TRBV5-4 and TRBJ1-2 for the parts outside the CDR3, the full variable domain is ETGVTQSPTHLIKTRGQQVTLRCSSQSGHNTVSWYQQALGQGPQFIFQYYREEENGRGNFPPRFSGLQFPNYSSELNVNALELDDSALYLCASSSPGTDRANYGYTFGSGTRLTVV.

This chain joins TRBV5-1 and TRBJ2-2; D remains ambiguous. The CDR3 is 12 amino acids. Germline assignment: CDR1 SGHRS and CDR2 YFSETQ. Trimming stripped 0 bases from V and 10 bases from J, with 7 bases between. The DNA of the CDR3 is TGCGCCAGCAGCTTGGATAGTGAGGAGCTGTTTTTT. This translates into CASSLDSEELFF.

This rearrangement joins TRBV6-1 to TRBJ2-3, with D possibly TRBD1 on 6 matching bases. V was trimmed by 7 bases and J by 6 bases, leaving 20 bases between them. The CDR3 is made up of 15 amino acids. Germline V gene lookup returns CDR1 MNHNS and CDR2 SASEGT. In DNA, the CDR3 is TGTGCCAGCACCTCGACAGGATGGGCCCGGGATACGCAGTATTTT. Protein sequence: CASTSTGWARDTQYF.

This sequence joins TRBV28 and TRBJ1-5; the D gene is possibly TRBD1 (5 bases). Germline V lookup: CDR1 MDHEN, CDR2 SYDVKM. CDR3 size: 14 residues. V was shortened by 6 bases and J by 1 base, with 10 bases between the two germline ends. As DNA, the CDR3 is TGTGCCAGCAGCGGGACGATCAGCAATCAGCCCCAGCATTTT. This translates into CASSGTISNQPQHF.

The V gene is TRBV5-4, the J gene TRBJ1-5; D remains unclear. This CDR3 region has 15 residues. Germline lookup yields CDR1 SGHNT and CDR2 YYREEE (reference sequence). V was trimmed by 0 bases and J by 4 bases, leaving 11 bases between them. The chain's CDR3 is CASSLAPTVNQPQHF. The CDR3 DNA reads TGTGCCAGCAGCTTGGCCCCCACAGTTAATCAGCCCCAGCATTTT.

This chain uses TRBV9 with TRBJ2-7, with 9 bases that match TRBD1. Germline CDR1 is SGDLS and CDR2 is YYNGEE. The CDR3 is 17 amino acids. V lost 2 bases to trimming and J lost 9 bases; unmatched junction nucleotides: 18. For the CDR3, the DNA is TGTGCCAGCAGCGTGAAATTTGGGACAGGGAGGGAAGATAGGCAGTACTTC. Protein: CASSVKFGTGREDRQYF.

About this clone itself: This same CDR3 is encoded by further DNA sequences in the sample. The rearrangement uses TRBV5-1 and TRBJ2-3, with D unresolved. V dropped 0 bases and J dropped 5 bases, with 7 bases sitting between them. CDR1 and CDR2 from the germline V gene are SGHRS and YFSETQ. This CDR3 region has 13 residues. The CDR3 nucleotides read TGCGCCAGCAGCTTGGCCCCTGGAGATACGCAGTATTTT. This gives the protein CASSLAPGDTQYF. Full variable domain (remainder filled in from reference TRBV5-1 and TRBJ2-3): KAGVTQTPRYLIKTRGQQVTLSCSPISGHRSVSWYQQTPGQGLQFLFEYFSETQRNKGNFPGRFSGRQFSNSRSEMNVSTLELGDSALYLCASSLAPGDTQYFGPGTRLTVL.

The V gene is TRBV2, the J gene TRBJ2-7; D uncertain. Germline values: CDR1 SNHLY, CDR2 FYNNEI. The CDR3 spans 13 residues. Deletions cut 8 bases from V and 5 bases from J, with 16 bases between. The CDR3 DNA follows: TGTGCCAGCGTCCCCGGCTTCCATCACGAGCAGTACTTC. It translates to CASVPGFHHEQYF.